Listed here are 22 T cell receptor beta chains from one sample, sequenced in a study of tumor and adjacent non-tumor tissue in lung cancer. This sample's RNA came from whole unsorted tissue. TCRbeta libraries were built with three rounds of nested PCR, modified from ARM-PCR. TCRdb reprocessed the multiplex PCR reads with MiXCR, giving one entry per CDR3 protein. The table records 130,000 or so distinct CDR3 sequences, 66% of them present only once. Source material: lung tumor tissue. The source of these receptors is a man aged 30 to 45 with non-small cell lung cancer.

The J gene is TRBJ2-7, the V gene TRBV7-2; 10 positions agree with TRBD1. The CDR3 covers 14 residues. After removal of 3 bases from V and 5 bases from J, the junction contained 4 bases not matched to a gene. CDR1 is SGHTA, CDR2 FQGNSA, per germline. In DNA, the CDR3 is TGTGCCAGCAGCTTTGGGACAGGGGCTGACGAGCAGTACTTC. Its protein is CASSFGTGADEQYF.

Many counts were recorded for this clonotype. This chain connects TRBV6-2 or TRBV6-3 to TRBJ1-1; 7 bases map to TRBD1. The CDR3 is 13 amino acids. The V segment lost 6 bases and the J segment 3 bases; nucleotides outside the gene matches: 4. The germline V gene encodes CDR1 MNHEY and CDR2 SVGEGT. CDR3 sequence reads: CASRGDSHTEAFF. CDR3 DNA sequence: TGTGCCAGCAGGGGGGACAGCCACACTGAAGCTTTCTTT.

The chain employs TRBV11-2 and TRBJ1-1; 7 bases match TRBD1. Unmatched junction bases numbered 8, after V lost 2 bases and J lost 8 bases. The CDR3 is 14 residues long. Germline CDR1 is SGHAT and CDR2 is FQNNGV. The CDR3 DNA is TGTGCCAGCAGCTTAAATGACAGGGCCGCCGAAGCTTTCTTT. As protein: CASSLNDRAAEAFF.

Concerning this clonotype itself: This sequence may be a read error, since a much larger clone differs from it by one base. The rearrangement joins TRBV4-3 to TRBJ1-2, with D possibly being TRBD1 (6 bases). In germline, CDR1 is LGHNA, CDR2 YSLEER. This CDR3 spans 15 amino acids. CDR3 in DNA: TGCGCCAGCAGCCAATCCGGGACATCACCGAAAATTGACCCCTTC. Its translation is CASSQSGTSPKIDPF.

In the case of this clonotype: A much larger clone differs by one base, so this may be a read error. This chain links TRBV6-2 or TRBV6-3 with TRBJ2-2, with 10 bases aligning to TRBD2. The CDR3 covers 15 residues. CDR1 MNHEY and CDR2 SVGEGT come from the germline V gene. The CDR3 loop is CASSYSGRATGKLFF. CDR3 nucleotides: TGTGCCAGCAGTTACAGCGGGAGGGCCACCGGGAAGCTGTTTTTT.

This clonotype has a count of ten or more. The chain has TRBV20-1 and TRBJ2-3; D may be TRBD2 (5 bases). The CDR3 has 14 residues. V lost 6 bases and J lost 0, with 13 bases in between. Germline loops: CDR1 DFQATT, CDR2 SNEGSKA (reference sequence). CDR3 nucleotide sequence: TGCAGTGCCCCCGAAGGCGGGAGCACAGATACGCAGTATTTT. It encodes CSAPEGGSTDTQYF.

This chain uses TRBV20-1 with TRBJ2-1, with a tentative D call TRBD2 (5 bases). CDR3 length: 14 amino acids. CDR1 and CDR2 from the germline V gene are DFQATT and SNEGSKA (reference sequence). V was pared by 2 bases and J by 8 bases, with 16 bases between. The CDR3 DNA is TGCAGTGCTAGAATAGCGTGGGGTTACTATGAGCAGTTCTTC. It encodes CSARIAWGYYEQFF.

Notes on this clonotype: Its ends do not fully match the called genes, so a read error is possible. The chain uses TRBV20-1 and TRBJ2-1; TRBD2 matches 10 bases. Per the germline V gene, CDR1 is DFQATT and CDR2 is SNEGSKA (reference sequence). This CDR3 is 15 amino acids long. The CDR3 coding sequence is TGCAGTGTCATGACCGGGACTAGCGTTCTCCATGAGCATCTCTTC. This translates into CSVMTGTSVLHEHLF.

In the case of this clonotype: A single base separates this from a much larger clone, so it may be a read error. The chain combines TRBV4-1 with TRBJ2-1, with D possibly being TRBD1 or TRBD2 (5 bases each). Germline V gene sequence: CDR1 MGHRA, CDR2 YSYEKL. The CDR3 consists of 15 residues. The DNA of the CDR3 is TGCGCCAGCAACCAAGACAGCGGAGACGGTAATGAGCAGTTCTTC. As protein: CASNQDSGDGNEQFF.

Comments on this clonotype: Relative to the germline gene, one junction end is altered; a read error may explain this. The chain uses TRBV10-2 and TRBJ2-1, with a tentative D call TRBD2 (5 bases). The CDR3 loop spans 10 amino acids. Germline V gene lookup returns CDR1 WSHSY and CDR2 SAAADI. The CDR3 is CASSGMEQLF. CDR3 sequence (DNA): TGCGCCAGCAGCGGGATGGAGCAATTATTC.

As regards this clonotype: A clone one base away is much larger, so this may be a read error. The chain carries TRBV6-6 and TRBJ2-3; D is unclear. This CDR3 has 11 amino acids. CDR1 and CDR2 from the germline V gene are MNHNY and SVGAGI (reference sequence). V lost 7 bases to trimming and J lost 5 bases, with 7 bases between them. The CDR3 DNA follows: TGTGCCAGCAATTATGGAGATACGCAGTATTTT. Translation gives CASNYGDTQYF.

Concerning this clonotype itself: The junction shows a germline mismatch at one end, possibly a read error. J is TRBJ1-2 and V is TRBV13; tentatively, D is TRBD1 (5 bases). CDR3 length: 15 residues. In germline, CDR1 is PRHDT, CDR2 FYEKMQ (reference sequence). The CDR3 sequence is CAGSPGDGPYYGYTF. The CDR3 region has the DNA TGTGCCGGCAGCCCCGGGGACGGACCCTACTATGGCTACACCTTC.

This clonotype was found a few times. This clone may be a read error of a much larger clone one base away. The CDR3 region is CASSYRYSDTQYF. The CDR3 DNA sequence: TGTGCCAGCAGTTACCGTTACTCAGATACGCAGTATTTT. This chain links TRBV6-5 with TRBJ2-3; D not resolved. Looked up from germline, CDR1 is MNHEY and CDR2 is SVGAGI. The CDR3 runs 13 residues. V lost 2 bases, J lost 4 bases, and 7 bases lay in between.

This clonotype was recorded a few times. A much larger clone differs by one base, so this may be a read error. The chain has TRBV20-1 and TRBJ1-6, with 10 bases lining up with TRBD1. Germline assignment: CDR1 DFQATT and CDR2 SNEGSKA (reference sequence). The CDR3 spans 13 residues. The CDR3: CNAVGTGASPLHF. The DNA of the CDR3 is TGCAATGCTGTCGGGACAGGGGCATCACCCCTCCACTTT.

On this clonotype: A much larger clone lies one base from this, so it may be a read error. The chain carries TRBV12-3 or TRBV12-4 and TRBJ2-3; unclear D gene. Between the trimmed V and J ends, which lost 4 bases and 11 bases, there was a span of 10 bases. The CDR3 covers 11 residues. The CDR3 loop reads CASSSWGMQYF. The CDR3, as DNA: TGTGCCAGCAGTTCTTGGGGTATGCAGTATTTT.

Details on this clonotype: Mismatch with germline at one junction end may stem from a read error. The rearrangement links TRBV20-1 to TRBJ1-2; no clear D gene. Germline V gives CDR1 DFQATT, CDR2 SNEGSKA (reference sequence). CDR3 length: 12 residues. The CDR3: CSAKPINCGYTF. As DNA, the CDR3 is TGCAGTGCTAAACCGATTAACTGTGGCTACACCTTC.

This clonotype was found many times. This chain connects TRBV12-3 or TRBV12-4 to TRBJ2-3, with a weak D call TRBD1 (6 bases). This CDR3 comprises 15 residues. Trimming removed 6 bases at V and 2 bases at J, with 15 bases between. The CDR3 region has the DNA TGTGCCAGCAGACCAGGGGACCGCTTCACAGATACGCAGTATTTT. The encoded protein is CASRPGDRFTDTQYF.

This clonotype occurred a few times. A clone one base away is much larger, so this may be a read error. The chain employs TRBV20-1 and TRBJ1-1, with D hard to call. The CDR3 length is 12 residues. Germline V CDR1 and CDR2: DFQATT, SNEGSKA (reference sequence). CDR3 amino acids: CSVRVLSTEAFF. DNA for the CDR3: TGCAGTGTTAGAGTTCTCTCCACTGAAGCTTTCTTT.

About this clonotype itself: A much larger clonotype is one base distant, so this may be a read error. V usage is TRBV5-6 and J usage is TRBJ2-1, with TRBD2 identical over 7 bases. Germline loops: CDR1 SGHDT, CDR2 YYEEEE. There are 18 residues in the CDR3. The CDR3 nucleotides are TGTGCCGGCAGCACCGACAGCAGGAGCGGGGCCTCCTACAATGAGCAGTTCTTC. It yields the protein CAGSTDSRSGASYNEQFF.

The genes are TRBV6-1 and TRBJ2-3; tentatively, D is TRBD2 (6 bases). CDR3 length: 16 amino acids. The ends were cut back, 4 bases at V and 7 bases at J, with 21 bases in the middle. The germline V gene encodes CDR1 MNHNS and CDR2 SASEGT. CDR3 in DNA: TGTGCCAGCAGTGGGGGTGGCGGGACCCAACGGAATACGCAGTATTTT. It translates to CASSGGGGTQRNTQYF.

Remarks on this clonotype: A junction boundary mismatches the germline segment, possibly from a read error. The chain links TRBV11-2 to TRBJ2-7, with TRBD1 matching over 7 bases. This CDR3 contains 17 residues. The germline gives CDR1 SGHAT, CDR2 FQNNGV. The CDR3 spells CTSSRTAWTGVSYEQYF. CDR3 nucleotide sequence: TGTACCAGCAGCCGAACGGCCTGGACAGGCGTCTCCTACGAGCAGTACTTC.

Points on this clonotype: Its ends do not fully match the called genes, so a read error is possible. The chain joins TRBV12-3 or TRBV12-4 to TRBJ1-2, with 9 bases aligning to TRBD1. The CDR3 has 14 residues. CDR3 coding DNA: TGTGTCAGCAGCAGACAGGGGGGACCCTATGGCTACACCTTC. Residues: CVSSRQGGPYGYTF.